This TCR beta chain derives from a study of early T cells in non-severe SARS-CoV-2 infection. For the study at large: Chains from this unsorted whole-blood bulk RNA could not be paired.

Notes on the study in general: VDJdb matches were skewed toward anti-spike CD8 T cell responses.

The CDR3 runs 15 residues. Trimming stripped 0 bases from V and 3 bases from J, with 9 bases between. Germline CDR1 MNHEY, CDR2 SVGAGI. This clonotype was detected ten times or more. As yet, its antigen is unknown. Researchers attached unique molecular identifiers to individual cDNA molecules. One entry per CDR3 protein, called by TCRdb with MiXCR from the 5' RACE reads. The table has tens of thousands of distinct CDR3 sequences, approximately 12% seen once; the top ten hold roughly 1.2%. The specimen comprised whole blood, sampled at baseline. The TCR was taken from an adult who was a healthcare worker with PCR-confirmed SARS-CoV-2 infection or an uninfected control (not recorded which). The donor label of this sample is uncertain. The chain carries TRBV6-5 and TRBJ1-5, with D maybe TRBD1 (5 bases). In DNA, the CDR3 is TGTGCCAGCAGTTACTCTGGCAGGGACAATCAGCCCCAGCATTTT. The encoded protein is CASSYSGRDNQPQHF.